This paragraph reports one TCR beta chain. Sequencing used immunoSEQ multiplex PCR; TCRdb keeps in-frame clones, though not all of them. Among nearly 300,000 clones, approximately 89% were seen once, and the ten largest hold roughly 6.9%. The data stem from a study of blood T cell repertoires in COVID-19. Germline V gene lookup returns CDR1 MNHEY and CDR2 SVGEGT. V lost 6 bases and J lost 2, with 10 bases in between. The CDR3 is made up of 14 amino acids. The source is a woman between 25 and 40 years old who had recovered from COVID-19. The sample consisted of peripheral blood. V is TRBV6-2 or TRBV6-3 and J is TRBJ2-2; D perhaps matches TRBD1 (6 bases). The CDR3 here is CASSPGHNTGELFF. CDR3 DNA: TGTGCCAGCAGCCCGGGACACAACACCGGGGAGCTGTTTTTT.